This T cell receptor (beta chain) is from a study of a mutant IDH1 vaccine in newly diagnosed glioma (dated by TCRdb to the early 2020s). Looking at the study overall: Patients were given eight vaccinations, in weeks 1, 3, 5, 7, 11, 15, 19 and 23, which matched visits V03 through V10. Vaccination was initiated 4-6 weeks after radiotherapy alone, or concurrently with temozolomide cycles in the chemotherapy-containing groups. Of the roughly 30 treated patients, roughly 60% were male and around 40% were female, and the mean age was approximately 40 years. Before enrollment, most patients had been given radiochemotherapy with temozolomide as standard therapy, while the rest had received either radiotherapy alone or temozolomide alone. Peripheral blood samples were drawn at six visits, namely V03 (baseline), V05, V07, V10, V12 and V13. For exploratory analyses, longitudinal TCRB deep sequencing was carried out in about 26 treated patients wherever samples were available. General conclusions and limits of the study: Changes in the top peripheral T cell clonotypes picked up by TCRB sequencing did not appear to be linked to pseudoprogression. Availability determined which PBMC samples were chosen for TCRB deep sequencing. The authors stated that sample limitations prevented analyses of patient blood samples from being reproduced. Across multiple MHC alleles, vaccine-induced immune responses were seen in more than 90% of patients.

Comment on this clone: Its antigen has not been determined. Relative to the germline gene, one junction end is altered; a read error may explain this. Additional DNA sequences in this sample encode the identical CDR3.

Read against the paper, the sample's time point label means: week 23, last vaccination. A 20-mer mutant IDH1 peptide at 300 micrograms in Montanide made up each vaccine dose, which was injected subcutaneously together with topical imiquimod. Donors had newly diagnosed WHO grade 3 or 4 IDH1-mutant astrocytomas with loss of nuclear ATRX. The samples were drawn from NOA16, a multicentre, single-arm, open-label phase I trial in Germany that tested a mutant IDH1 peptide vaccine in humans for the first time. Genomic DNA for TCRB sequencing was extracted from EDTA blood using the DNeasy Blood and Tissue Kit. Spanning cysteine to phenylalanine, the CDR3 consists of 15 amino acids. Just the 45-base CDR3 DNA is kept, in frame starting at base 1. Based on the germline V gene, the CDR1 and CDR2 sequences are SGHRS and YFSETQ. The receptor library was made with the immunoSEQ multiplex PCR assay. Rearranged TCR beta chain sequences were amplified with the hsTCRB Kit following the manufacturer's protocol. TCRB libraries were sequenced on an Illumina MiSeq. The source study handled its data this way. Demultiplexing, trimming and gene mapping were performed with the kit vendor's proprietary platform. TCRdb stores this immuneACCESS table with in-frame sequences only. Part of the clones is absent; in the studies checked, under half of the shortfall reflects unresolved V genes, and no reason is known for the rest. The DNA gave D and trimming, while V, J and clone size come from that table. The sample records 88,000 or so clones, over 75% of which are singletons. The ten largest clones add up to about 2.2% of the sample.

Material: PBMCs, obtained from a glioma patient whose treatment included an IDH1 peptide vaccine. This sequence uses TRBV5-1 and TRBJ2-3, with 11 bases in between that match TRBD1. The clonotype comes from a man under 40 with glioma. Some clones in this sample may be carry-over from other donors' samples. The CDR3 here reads CASSLGTGGTDTQYF. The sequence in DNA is TGCGCCAGCAGCCTAGGGACAGGGGGGACAGATACGCAGTACTTT.